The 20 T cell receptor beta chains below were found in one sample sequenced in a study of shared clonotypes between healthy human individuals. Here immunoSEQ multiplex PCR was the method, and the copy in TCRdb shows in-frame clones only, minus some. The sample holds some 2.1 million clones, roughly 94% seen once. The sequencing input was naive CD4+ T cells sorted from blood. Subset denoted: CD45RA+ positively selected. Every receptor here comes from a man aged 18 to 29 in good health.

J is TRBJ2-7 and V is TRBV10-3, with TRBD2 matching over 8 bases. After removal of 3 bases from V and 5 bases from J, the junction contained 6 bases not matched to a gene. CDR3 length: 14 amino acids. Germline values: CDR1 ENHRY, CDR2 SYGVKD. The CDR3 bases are TGTGCCATCAGTGAATCCCGGCGGGGGGACGAGCAGTACTTC. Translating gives CAISESRRGDEQYF.

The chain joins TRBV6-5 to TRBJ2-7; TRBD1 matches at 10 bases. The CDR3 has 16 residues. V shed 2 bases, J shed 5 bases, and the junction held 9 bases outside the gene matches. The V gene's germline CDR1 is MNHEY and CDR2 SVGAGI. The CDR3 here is CASSYLGDRGSHEQYF. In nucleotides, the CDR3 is TGTGCCAGCAGTTACCTAGGGGACAGGGGATCCCACGAGCAGTACTTC.

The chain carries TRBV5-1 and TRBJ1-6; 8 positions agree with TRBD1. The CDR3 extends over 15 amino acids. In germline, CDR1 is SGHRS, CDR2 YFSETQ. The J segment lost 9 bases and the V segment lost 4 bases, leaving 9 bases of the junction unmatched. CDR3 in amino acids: CASSTRQGTISPLHF. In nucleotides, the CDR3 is TGCGCCAGCAGCACCAGACAGGGGACTATTTCACCCCTCCACTTT.

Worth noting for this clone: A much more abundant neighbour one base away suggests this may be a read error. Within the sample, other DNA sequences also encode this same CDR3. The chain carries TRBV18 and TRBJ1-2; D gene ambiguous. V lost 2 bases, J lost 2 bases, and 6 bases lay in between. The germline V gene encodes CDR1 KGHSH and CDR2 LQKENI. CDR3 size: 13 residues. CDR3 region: CASSPDKNYGYTF. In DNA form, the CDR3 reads TGTGCCAGCTCACCAGACAAGAACTATGGCTACACCTTC.

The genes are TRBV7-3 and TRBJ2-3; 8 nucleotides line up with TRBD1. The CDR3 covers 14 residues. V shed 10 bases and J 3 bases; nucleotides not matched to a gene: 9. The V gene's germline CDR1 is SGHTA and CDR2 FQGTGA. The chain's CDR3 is CATGTGGWTDTQYF. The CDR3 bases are TGTGCCACCGGAACAGGGGGTTGGACAGATACGCAGTATTTT.

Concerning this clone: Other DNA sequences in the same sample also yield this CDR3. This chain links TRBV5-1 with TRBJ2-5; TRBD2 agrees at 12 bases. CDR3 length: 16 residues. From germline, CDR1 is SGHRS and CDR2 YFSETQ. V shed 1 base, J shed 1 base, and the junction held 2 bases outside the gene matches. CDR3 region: CASSLSTSGGQETQYF. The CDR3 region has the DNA TGCGCCAGCAGCTTGTCGACTAGCGGGGGCCAAGAGACCCAGTACTTC. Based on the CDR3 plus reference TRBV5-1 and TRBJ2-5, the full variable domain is KAGVTQTPRYLIKTRGQQVTLSCSPISGHRSVSWYQQTPGQGLQFLFEYFSETQRNKGNFPGRFSGRQFSNSRSEMNVSTLELGDSALYLCASSLSTSGGQETQYFGPGTRLLVL.

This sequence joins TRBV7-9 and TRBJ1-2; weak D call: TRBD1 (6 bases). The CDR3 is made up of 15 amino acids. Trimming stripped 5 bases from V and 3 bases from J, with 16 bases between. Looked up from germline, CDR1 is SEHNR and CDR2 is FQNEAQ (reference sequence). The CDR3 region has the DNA TGTGCCAGCAGCATCGGGGGCTCTCTTCACTATGGCTACACCTTC. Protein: CASSIGGSLHYGYTF. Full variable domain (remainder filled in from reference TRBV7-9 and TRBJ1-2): DTGVSQNPRHKITKRGQNVTFRCDPISEHNRLYWYRQTLGQGPEFLTYFQNEAQLEKSRLLSDRFSAERPKGSFSTLEIQRTEQGDSAMYLCASSIGGSLHYGYTFGSGTRLTVV.

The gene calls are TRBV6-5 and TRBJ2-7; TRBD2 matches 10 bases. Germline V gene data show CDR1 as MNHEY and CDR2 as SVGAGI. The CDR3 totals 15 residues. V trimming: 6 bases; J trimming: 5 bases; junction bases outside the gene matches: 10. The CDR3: CASRQAGGAIHEQYF. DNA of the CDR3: TGTGCCAGCAGGCAAGCGGGAGGGGCGATCCACGAGCAGTACTTC.

For the CDR3, the DNA is TGTGCCAGCAGCCCAACAAGCGGGGAGCTGTTTTTT. Translated: CASSPTSGELFF. This chain links TRBV5-6 with TRBJ2-2; D is undetermined. Trimming removed 4 bases at V and 7 bases at J, with 8 bases between. The CDR3 loop spans 12 amino acids. Germline CDR1 and CDR2: SGHDT and YYEEEE.

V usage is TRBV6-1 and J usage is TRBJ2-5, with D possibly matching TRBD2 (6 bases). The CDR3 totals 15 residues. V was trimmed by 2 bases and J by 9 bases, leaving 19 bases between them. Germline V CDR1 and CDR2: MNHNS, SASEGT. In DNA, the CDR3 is TGTGCCAGCAGTGAACTGACAGTCCTCTCGGGAGCCCAGTACTTC. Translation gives CASSELTVLSGAQYF.

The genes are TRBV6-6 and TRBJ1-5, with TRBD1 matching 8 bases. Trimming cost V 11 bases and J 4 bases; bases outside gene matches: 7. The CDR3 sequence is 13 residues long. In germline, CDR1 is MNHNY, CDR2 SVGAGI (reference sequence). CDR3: CAGAQGANQPQHF. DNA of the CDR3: TGTGCCGGAGCTCAGGGGGCGAATCAGCCCCAGCATTTT.

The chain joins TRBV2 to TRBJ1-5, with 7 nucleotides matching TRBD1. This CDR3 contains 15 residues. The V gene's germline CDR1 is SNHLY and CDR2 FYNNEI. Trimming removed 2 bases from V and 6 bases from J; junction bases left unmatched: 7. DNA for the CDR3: TGTGCCAGCAGTGAAAGTGGTGCAGGGGGTCAGCCCCAGCATTTT. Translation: CASSESGAGGQPQHF.

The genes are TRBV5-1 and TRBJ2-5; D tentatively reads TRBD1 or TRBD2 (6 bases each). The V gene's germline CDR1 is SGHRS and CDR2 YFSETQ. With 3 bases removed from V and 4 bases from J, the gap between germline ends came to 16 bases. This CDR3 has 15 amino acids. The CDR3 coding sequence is TGCGCCAGCAGCTCCGCTTCGGGGGCACCAGAGACCCAGTACTTC. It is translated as CASSSASGAPETQYF.

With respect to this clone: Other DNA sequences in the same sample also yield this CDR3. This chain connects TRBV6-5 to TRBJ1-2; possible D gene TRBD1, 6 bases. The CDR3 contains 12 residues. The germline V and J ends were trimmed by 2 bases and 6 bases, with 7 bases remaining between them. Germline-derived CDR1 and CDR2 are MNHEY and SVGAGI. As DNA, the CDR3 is TGTGCCAGCAGTTACAGGGGGGATGGCTACACCTTC. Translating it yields CASSYRGDGYTF.

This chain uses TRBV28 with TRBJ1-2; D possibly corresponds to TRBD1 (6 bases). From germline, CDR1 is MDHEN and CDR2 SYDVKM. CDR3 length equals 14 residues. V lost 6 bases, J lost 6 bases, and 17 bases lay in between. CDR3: CASSRGALSNGYTF. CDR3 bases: TGTGCCAGCAGCCGGGGGGCCTTAAGCAATGGCTACACCTTC.

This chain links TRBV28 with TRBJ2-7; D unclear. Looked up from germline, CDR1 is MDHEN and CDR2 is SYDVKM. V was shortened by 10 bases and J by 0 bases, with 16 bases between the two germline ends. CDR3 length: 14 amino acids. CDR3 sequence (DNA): TGTGCCACCACTCGGAGCGTCAGCTCCTACGAGCAGTACTTC. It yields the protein CATTRSVSSYEQYF. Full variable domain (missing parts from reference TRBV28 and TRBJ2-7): DVKVTQSSRYLVKRTGEKVFLECVQDMDHENMFWYRQDPGLGLRLIYFSYDVKMKEKGDIPEGYSVSREKKERFSLILESASTNQTSMYLCATTRSVSSYEQYFGPGTRLTVT.

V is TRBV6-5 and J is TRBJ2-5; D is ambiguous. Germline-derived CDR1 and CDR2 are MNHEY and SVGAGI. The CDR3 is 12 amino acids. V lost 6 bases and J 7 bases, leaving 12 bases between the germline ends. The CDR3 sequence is CASRGQTATQYF. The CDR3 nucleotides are TGTGCCAGCAGAGGGCAGACTGCGACCCAGTACTTC.

CDR3 sequence: CASSLSTTQETQYF. In DNA form, the CDR3 reads TGTGCCAGCAGCTTATCGACTACCCAAGAGACCCAGTACTTC. J is TRBJ2-5 and V is TRBV7-6, with a tentative D call TRBD2 (5 bases). Germline CDR1 is SGHVS and CDR2 is FNYEAQ. The V end was cut by 2 bases, the J end by 1 base, with 8 bases between. The CDR3 contains 14 residues. Combining the CDR3 with reference TRBV7-6 and TRBJ2-5 gives the whole variable domain GAGVSQSPRYKVTKRGQDVALRCDPISGHVSLYWYRQALGQGPEFLTYFNYEAQQDKSGLPNDRFSAERPEGSISTLTIQRTEQRDSAMYRCASSLSTTQETQYFGPGTRLLVL.

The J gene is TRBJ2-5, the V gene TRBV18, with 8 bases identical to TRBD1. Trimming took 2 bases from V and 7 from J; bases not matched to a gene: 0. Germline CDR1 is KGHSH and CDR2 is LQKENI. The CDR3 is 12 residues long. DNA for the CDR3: TGTGCCAGCTCACCAGGACAGGGGACCCAGTACTTC. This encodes CASSPGQGTQYF.

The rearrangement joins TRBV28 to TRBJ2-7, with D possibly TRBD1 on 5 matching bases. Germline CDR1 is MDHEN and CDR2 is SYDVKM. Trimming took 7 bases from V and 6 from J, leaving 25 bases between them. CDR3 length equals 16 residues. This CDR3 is CASTIVGQGRVAEQYF. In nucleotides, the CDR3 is TGTGCCAGCACCATCGTAGGCCAGGGCAGGGTTGCCGAGCAGTACTTC.